This T cell receptor beta chain stems from a study of identical twins. This clonotype was recorded a few times. TCRdb called the 5' RACE reads again in MiXCR, with one record for every CDR3 protein. In the table there are 300,000 to 400,000 distinct CDR3 sequences, roughly an eighth of which are singletons. These data also formed part of another study, on yellow fever vaccine responses in identical twins.

The sequence was collected from a woman in her late teens or twenties in good health. The material sequenced was CD8+ T cells sorted from blood.

The CDR3 loop reads CASSLLQGIQETQYF. The CDR3 DNA sequence: TGTGCCAGCAGTCTACTCCAGGGGATACAAGAGACCCAGTACTTC. The V gene is TRBV6-2 or TRBV6-3, the J gene TRBJ2-5, with a tentative D call TRBD1 (6 bases). The germline V gene encodes CDR1 MNHEY and CDR2 SVGEGT. The V end was cut by 5 bases, the J end by 2 bases, with 15 bases between. The CDR3 totals 15 residues.